This T cell receptor beta chain was sequenced in a study of cytomegalovirus exposure and HLA in healthy donors. Turning to the study itself: Within an early data release were about 85 million unique TCRs drawn from HLA-typed donors.

On this clone: Antigen: not known. The sample holds other DNA sequences that translate to the same CDR3.

Primers included in the PCR were 60 Vbeta and 13 Jbeta primers. The table came from immunoSEQ multiplex PCR; TCRdb's copy has only in-frame clones and leaves some out. The sample has more than 150,000 clones, around 80% seen once. Whole-study findings and limits: When the data were analyzed later, several of the most significant clusters appeared to be linked to common viral pathogens. Near-uniform donor sequencing depth was presumed by presence/absence analyses.

The CDR3 is 13 amino acids. V lost 1 base and J lost 3, with 6 bases in between. Germline assignment: CDR1 SGHVS and CDR2 FQNEAQ. The sequence was obtained from a man younger than 35 in good health and CMV-seronegative. This rearrangement joins TRBV7-8 to TRBJ1-1; D gene ambiguous. Sequencing input: PBMCs. The CDR3 here is CASSLGGDTEAFF. The CDR3 DNA reads as TGTGCCAGCAGCTTAGGGGGAGACACTGAAGCTTTCTTT.